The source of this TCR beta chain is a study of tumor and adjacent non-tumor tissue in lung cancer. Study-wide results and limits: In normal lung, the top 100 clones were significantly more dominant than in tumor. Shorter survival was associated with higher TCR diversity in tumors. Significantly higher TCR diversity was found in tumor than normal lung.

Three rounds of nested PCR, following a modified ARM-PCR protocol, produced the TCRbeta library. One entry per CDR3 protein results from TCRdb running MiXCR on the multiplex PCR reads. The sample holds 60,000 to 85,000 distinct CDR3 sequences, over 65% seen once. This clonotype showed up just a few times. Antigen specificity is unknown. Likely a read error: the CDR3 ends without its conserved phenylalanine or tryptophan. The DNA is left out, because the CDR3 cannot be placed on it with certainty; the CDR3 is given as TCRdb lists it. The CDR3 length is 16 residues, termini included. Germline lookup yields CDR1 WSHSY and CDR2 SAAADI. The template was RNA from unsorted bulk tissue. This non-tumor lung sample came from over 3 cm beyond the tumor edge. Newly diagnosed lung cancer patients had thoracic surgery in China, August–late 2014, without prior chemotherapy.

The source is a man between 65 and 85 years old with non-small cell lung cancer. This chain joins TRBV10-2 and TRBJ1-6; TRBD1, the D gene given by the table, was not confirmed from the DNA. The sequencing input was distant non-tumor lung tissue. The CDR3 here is CASSSQLGVNNSPLHY.